These T cell receptor beta chains were read from a single sample in a study of vaccination effects on CD4 cells after COVID-19. Their antigens are not known. The table came from immunoSEQ multiplex PCR; TCRdb's copy has only in-frame clones and leaves some out. The data show tens of thousands of clones, with approximately 72% seen just once and 37% held by the top ten. Sequences were derived from CD4+ T cells from PBMCs cultured with a peptide pool, sampled before COVID-19 vaccination. These receptors came from a human donor who had a prior SARS-CoV-2 infection. Each CDR3 is given with its conserved first and last residue.

CDR3 protein | J gene | V gene
CASRNTGAWEQYF | TRBJ2-7 | TRBV19
CASSLFMRGGGELFF | TRBJ2-2 | TRBV7-2
CASSSSGGRTDTQYF | TRBJ2-3 | TRBV7-8
CASSDRSSYGYTF | TRBJ1-2 | TRBV9
CASSPGYTQGYSNQPQHF | TRBJ1-5 | TRBV19
CASSPTSGGARNIQYF | TRBJ2-4 | TRBV7-2
CAWSPNTGELFF | TRBJ2-2 | TRBV30
CASRNLGGSYNEQFF | TRBJ2-1 | TRBV27
CAWSVRGGLGNTIYF | TRBJ1-3 | TRBV30
CASSLEAAGQLTDTQYF | TRBJ2-3 | TRBV5-1
CARRSPGNTIYF | TRBJ1-3 | TRBV6-5
CASSYDGLRTDTQYF | TRBJ2-3 | TRBV6-6
CASSIADGETQYF | TRBJ2-5 | TRBV28
CASSTPPDSLNEKLFF | TRBJ1-4 | TRBV19
CASSPGLAVDTQYF | TRBJ2-3 | TRBV7-9
CASSSRIGPSSYNSPLHF | TRBJ1-6 | TRBV5-1
CASSEQPQVSYEQYF | TRBJ2-7 | TRBV6-1
CASSGPHGPVGPYEQYF | TRBJ2-7 | TRBV6-1
CASRVHGAEETQYF | TRBJ2-5 | TRBV2
CASSSAGVDIQYF | TRBJ2-4 | TRBV6-2/TRBV6-3
CASSPPLTGEQPQHF | TRBJ1-5 | TRBV7-9
CASSPGTGADTQYF | TRBJ2-3 | TRBV18
CASSQAEGVGETQYF | TRBJ2-5 | TRBV3-1/TRBV3-2
CATSRDRVTDTQYF | TRBJ2-3 | TRBV15
CASSLTGPTSGANVLTF | TRBJ2-6 | TRBV7-3
CASSYFFGGPYGYTF | TRBJ1-2 | TRBV6-5
CAISEYRGLNTGELFF | TRBJ2-2 | TRBV10-3
CASSRAGGSLYNEQFF | TRBJ2-1 | TRBV7-8
CASSLIVGSSGAFF | TRBJ1-1 | TRBV5-1
CASSPRRGGRLLYEQYF | TRBJ2-7 | TRBV28
CASSIDQLEINIQYF | TRBJ2-4 | TRBV19
CASSTRDYSSYEQYF | TRBJ2-7 | TRBV6-5
CASSREATYEQYF | TRBJ2-7 | TRBV19
CAWSVGSGSSDTQYF | TRBJ2-3 | TRBV30
CASSRPGQGCEKLFF | TRBJ1-4 | TRBV21-1
CATSREVVSGYTF | TRBJ1-2 | TRBV15
CASSYGTGSLYLHF | TRBJ1-6 | TRBV6-6
CASSRGIAGQETQYF | TRBJ2-5 | TRBV18
CASSPPGAETQYF | TRBJ2-5 | TRBV18
CASRLLQAPSPLHF | TRBJ1-6 | TRBV7-2
CASSLSGVAETQYF | TRBJ2-5 | TRBV28
CASEFRGGNNEQFF | TRBJ2-1 | TRBV19
CASSQGSNQPQHF | TRBJ1-5 | TRBV5-4
CASSRGSQGSTQYF | TRBJ2-3 | TRBV7-2
CASSFRDRGHFSPSLNNSPLHF | TRBJ1-6 | TRBV5-1
CASSIGQQINYGYTF | TRBJ1-2 | TRBV19
CASSDDGGPRRF | TRBJ2-7 | TRBV6-4
CASIRGTENTEAFF | TRBJ1-1 | TRBV6-5
CSVGDQGGAQHF | TRBJ1-5 | TRBV29-1
CASSVGYNEQFF | TRBJ2-1 | TRBV9
CASSRQAGNYGYTF | TRBJ1-2 | TRBV19
CAWVTGYTEAFF | TRBJ1-1 | TRBV30